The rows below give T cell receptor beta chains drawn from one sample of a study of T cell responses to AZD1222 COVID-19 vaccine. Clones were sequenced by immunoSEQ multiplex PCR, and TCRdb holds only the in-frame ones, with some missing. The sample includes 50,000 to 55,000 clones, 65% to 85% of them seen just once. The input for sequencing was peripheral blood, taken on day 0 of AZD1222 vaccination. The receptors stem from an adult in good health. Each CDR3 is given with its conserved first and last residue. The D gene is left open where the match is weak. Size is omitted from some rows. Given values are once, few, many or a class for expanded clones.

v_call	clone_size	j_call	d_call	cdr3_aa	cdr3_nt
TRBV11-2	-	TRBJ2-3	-	CASSLVGDTQYF	TGTGCCAGCAGCTTAGTGGGGGATACGCAGTATTTT
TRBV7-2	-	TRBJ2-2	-	CASSRRPRADTGELFF	TGTGCCAGCAGTCGGCGCCCTAGGGCCGACACCGGGGAGCTGTTTTTT
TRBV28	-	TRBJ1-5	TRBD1	CASRTGGRQPQHF	TGTGCCAGCAGGACAGGGGGCCGGCAGCCCCAGCATTTT
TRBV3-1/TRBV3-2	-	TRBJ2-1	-	CASSQDVNPGIQFF	TGTGCCAGCAGCCAAGATGTAAACCCAGGGATCCAGTTCTTC
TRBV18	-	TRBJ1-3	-	CASSPQVNRGSGNTIYF	TGTGCCAGCTCACCACAGGTCAATCGGGGCTCTGGAAACACCATATATTTT
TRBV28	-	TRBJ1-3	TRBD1	CASGTGGPGNTIYF	TGTGCCAGCGGGACAGGGGGCCCTGGAAACACCATATATTTT
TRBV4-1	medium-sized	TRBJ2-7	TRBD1	CASSQGGQARQYF	TGCGCCAGCAGCCAAGGAGGACAGGCGAGGCAGTACTTC
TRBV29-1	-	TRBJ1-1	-	CSAGARTEAFF	TGCAGCGCGGGGGCTAGGACTGAAGCTTTCTTT
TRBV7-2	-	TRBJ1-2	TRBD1	CASSSQGFGYTF	TGTGCCAGCAGCTCACAGGGGTTTGGCTACACCTTC
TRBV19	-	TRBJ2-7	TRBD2	CASSFRLAEDYEQYF	TGTGCCAGTAGTTTCCGACTAGCGGAGGACTACGAGCAGTACTTC
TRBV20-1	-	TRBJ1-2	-	CSGGDYGYTF	TGCAGTGGTGGGGACTATGGCTACACCTTC
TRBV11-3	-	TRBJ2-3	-	CASSGGAVTDTQYF	TGTGCCAGCAGTGGGGGAGCCGTAACAGATACGCAGTATTTT
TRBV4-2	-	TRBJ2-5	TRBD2	CASSQAGLAERGETQYF	TGTGCCAGCAGCCAAGCGGGACTAGCGGAAAGGGGAGAGACCCAGTACTTC
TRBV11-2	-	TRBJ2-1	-	CASGGASYSYNEQFF	TGTGCAAGCGGTGGGGCCTCATACTCCTACAATGAGCAGTTCTTC
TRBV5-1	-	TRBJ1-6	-	CASSLNHAVLDSPLHF	TGCGCCAGCAGCTTGAACCACGCCGTTCTAGATTCACCCCTCCACTTT
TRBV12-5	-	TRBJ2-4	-	CASGFQGGADIQYF	TGTGCTAGTGGTTTCCAGGGCGGGGCGGACATTCAGTACTTC
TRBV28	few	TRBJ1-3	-	CASSFPRGSSSGNTIYF	TGTGCCAGCAGTTTTCCCCGCGGGAGCAGCTCTGGAAACACCATATATTTT
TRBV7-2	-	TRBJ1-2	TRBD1	CASSLSGGDGDYGYTF	TGTGCCAGCAGCTTATCAGGGGGGGATGGGGACTATGGCTACACCTTC
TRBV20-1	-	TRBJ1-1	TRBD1	CSASGRDRGMNTEAFF	TGCAGTGCTAGTGGCCGGGACAGGGGAATGAACACTGAAGCTTTCTTT
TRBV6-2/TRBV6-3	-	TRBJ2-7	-	CASSYSGAWDTYEQYF	TGTGCCAGCAGTTACTCGGGTGCCTGGGACACCTACGAGCAGTACTTC
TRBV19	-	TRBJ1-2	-	CASSIRTAQPEYGYTF	TGTGCCAGTAGTATCCGGACAGCGCAACCTGAATATGGCTACACCTTC
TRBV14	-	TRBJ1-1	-	CASSPRDGNPEAFF	TGTGCCAGCAGCCCCCGGGACGGCAACCCTGAAGCTTTCTTT
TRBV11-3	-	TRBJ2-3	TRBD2	CASSLRSGTSTDTQYF	TGTGCCAGCAGCCTTCGAAGCGGGACTAGCACAGATACGCAGTATTTT
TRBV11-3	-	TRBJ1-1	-	CASSRDRLEMNTEAFF	TGTGCCAGCAGCCGAGATCGGCTGGAGATGAACACTGAAGCTTTCTTT
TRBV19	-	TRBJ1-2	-	CASSTQRRGSNYGYTF	TGTGCCAGTAGTACCCAACGACGGGGGAGTAACTATGGCTACACCTTC
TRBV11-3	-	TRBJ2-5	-	CASSLGGEETQYF	TGTGCCAGCAGCTTAGGCGGTGAAGAGACCCAGTACTTC
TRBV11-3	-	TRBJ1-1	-	CASSFSLGDGFMNTEAFF	TGTGCCAGCAGCTTTAGTCTCGGGGACGGCTTTATGAACACTGAAGCTTTCTTT
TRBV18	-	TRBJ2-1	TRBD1	CASSPDRGPYNEQFF	TGTGCCAGCTCACCTGACAGGGGGCCCTACAATGAGCAGTTCTTC
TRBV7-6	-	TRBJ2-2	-	CASSLALQSRNTGELFF	TGTGCCAGCAGCTTAGCGCTCCAGAGTCGGAACACCGGGGAGCTGTTTTTT
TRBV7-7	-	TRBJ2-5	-	CASSSSSEGETQYF	TGTGCCAGCAGCTCGAGCTCGGAGGGCGAGACCCAGTACTTC
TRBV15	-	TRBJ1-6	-	CATSRPTGPEGRDSPLHF	TGTGCCACCAGCAGACCTACGGGACCAGAGGGTAGGGATTCACCCCTCCACTTT
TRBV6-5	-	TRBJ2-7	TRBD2	CASRMSGSVYEQYF	TGTGCCAGCAGGATGAGCGGGAGCGTATACGAGCAGTACTTC
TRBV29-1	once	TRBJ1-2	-	CSVTLDSYGYTF	TGCAGCGTCACTTTGGACAGCTATGGCTACACCTTC
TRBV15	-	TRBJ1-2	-	CATSRVGRGSMGYTF	TGTGCCACCAGCAGAGTGGGTAGAGGATCTATGGGCTACACCTTC
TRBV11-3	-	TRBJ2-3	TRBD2	CASSLGLAGLAVGDTDTQYF	TGTGCCAGCAGCTTAGGTCTGGCGGGACTAGCTGTTGGCGACACAGATACGCAGTATTTT
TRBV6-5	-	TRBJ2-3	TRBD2	CASKTSGRGDTQYF	TGTGCCAGCAAAACTAGCGGGAGGGGTGATACGCAGTATTTT
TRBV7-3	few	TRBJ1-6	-	CASSLGGNNSPLHF	TGTGCCAGCAGCTTAGGGGGAAATAATTCACCCCTCCACTTT
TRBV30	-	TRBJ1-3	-	CAHMSPRAGNTIYF	TGTGCCCATATGTCCCCCAGGGCTGGAAACACCATATATTTT
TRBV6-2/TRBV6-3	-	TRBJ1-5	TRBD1	CASSYGQGEQPQHF	TGTGCCAGCAGTTACGGACAGGGGGAACAGCCCCAGCATTTT
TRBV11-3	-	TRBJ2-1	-	CASSFLSRGEQFF	TGTGCCAGCAGCTTCCTATCTAGGGGTGAGCAGTTCTTC
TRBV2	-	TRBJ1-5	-	CASSEARGLQPQHF	TGTGCCAGCAGTGAAGCGCGGGGTCTCCAGCCCCAGCATTTT
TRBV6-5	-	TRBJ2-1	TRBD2	CASRTGRNNEQFF	TGTGCCAGCAGGACCGGGAGGAACAATGAGCAGTTCTTC